This T cell receptor beta chain was sequenced in a study of identical twins. Study-wide points: Out-of-frame alpha sequences common to twins were enriched for low generation probability. Modeled out-of-frame TCR alpha sharing in monozygotic twins fell below observed levels. Carriage of fewer insertions was seen in abundant cord blood beta clonotypes, whereas memory repertoires showed none.

One entry per CDR3 protein results from TCRdb running MiXCR on the 5' RACE reads. The data show roughly 690,000 distinct CDR3 sequences, 6.1% seen once. V lost 0 bases and J lost 4; bases outside the gene matches: 8. The germline V gene encodes CDR1 MNHEY and CDR2 SVGAGI. This CDR3 contains 17 residues. This clonotype was seen at least ten times. Its antigen is unknown. The donor group consisted entirely of healthy Caucasians. The chain employs TRBV6-5 and TRBJ2-1; the match to TRBD2 covers 8 bases. The clonotype comes from a man younger than 30 in good health. Sequenced material: naive T cells sorted from blood. The CDR3 is CASSYSSGGPLYNEQFF. CDR3 DNA: TGTGCCAGCAGTTACTCTTCGGGAGGGCCGTTGTACAATGAGCAGTTCTTC.